The 2 T cell receptor beta chains given below trace back to one sample, sequenced in a study of long-term antiretroviral therapy in people with HIV. The run of the v3.0 immunoSEQ assay was at survey level. Clones were sequenced by immunoSEQ multiplex PCR, and TCRdb holds only the in-frame ones, with some missing. Here the sample spans some 48,000 clones, around 84% being singletons. The source was unsorted PBMCs, collected 0.8 years after starting antiretroviral therapy. Source of these receptors: a woman aged 18-29 years with HIV.

The chain employs TRBV7-9 and TRBJ2-1, with TRBD2 matching 10 bases. Germline trimming cut 8 bases from V and 0 bases from J; bases unmatched to any gene: 4. This CDR3 region has 15 residues. The germline V gene encodes CDR1 SEHNR and CDR2 FQNEAQ (reference sequence). The CDR3 sequence: CASGSSGSSYNEQFF. CDR3 nucleotides: TGTGCCAGCGGATCTAGCGGGAGCTCCTACAATGAGCAGTTCTTC.

This clone was observed a handful of times. The genes are TRBV11-1 and TRBJ2-1; D is unclear. V lost 4 bases, J lost 4 bases, and 8 bases lay in between. The CDR3 extends over 13 amino acids. Germline assignment: CDR1 SGHAT and CDR2 FQDESV (reference sequence). The CDR3 coding sequence is TGTGCCAGCAGCTCCTCTAGGTACAATGAGCAGTTCTTC. Amino acid sequence: CASSSSRYNEQFF.